A single sample is the source of the 10 T cell receptor beta chains below, sequenced in a study of T cells in Graves' hyperthyroidism and ophthalmopathy. Amplified TCR beta CDR3 regions came from RNA transcripts. HTBI primers were the set used in a first-round RT-PCR of the TCR CDR3. Via MiXCR, TCRdb re-called the multiplex PCR reads, giving one row per CDR3 protein. The sample has 650,000 to 750,000 distinct CDR3 sequences; about 15% are singletons. The sample taken for sequencing was blood. The receptors were gathered from a woman younger than 30 with Graves' hyperthyroidism.

This chain uses TRBV20-1 with TRBJ2-4, with 11 positions matching TRBD2. V lost 1 base to trimming and J lost 8 bases; unmatched junction nucleotides: 10. CDR1 and CDR2 (germline): DFQATT, SNEGSKA (reference sequence). The CDR3 sequence is 16 residues long. The chain's CDR3 is CSARGMRGLAVDIQYF. The CDR3 DNA is TGCAGTGCTAGAGGCATGAGGGGACTAGCGGTAGACATTCAGTACTTC.

This clonotype was recorded many times. The chain joins TRBV2 to TRBJ2-1; D perhaps matches TRBD1 (6 bases). Germline CDR1 and CDR2: SNHLY and FYNNEI. CDR3 size: 13 residues. Trimming cost V 4 bases and J 10 bases, with 14 bases left between them. DNA of the CDR3: TGTGCCAGCAGTGGGGGCCGGGACACCGAGCAGTTCTTC. Translation gives CASSGGRDTEQFF.

The chain employs TRBV12-3 or TRBV12-4 and TRBJ2-7; the D gene is possibly TRBD2 (6 bases). CDR3 size: 15 residues. Trimming took off 1 base at V and 3 bases at J, with 13 bases between the two ends. CDR3 nucleotides: TGTGCCAGCAGTTTAGTAGGTAGCGGCCACTACGAGCAGTACTTC. This encodes CASSLVGSGHYEQYF.

The sample holds many counts of this clonotype. The V gene is TRBV10-3, the J gene TRBJ2-1; unclear D gene. CDR3 size: 14 residues. Between the trimmed V and J ends, which lost 3 bases and 3 bases, there was a span of 9 bases. In germline, CDR1 is ENHRY, CDR2 SYGVKD. The CDR3, as DNA: TGTGCCATCAGTGAAGGCAGGAACTACAATGAGCAGTTCTTC. The encoded protein is CAISEGRNYNEQFF.

Ten or more counts support this clonotype. The rearrangement uses TRBV4-1 and TRBJ2-3; D is undetermined. This CDR3 has 14 amino acids. CDR1 is MGHRA, CDR2 YSYEKL, per germline. The V gene lost 3 bases and the J gene lost 6 bases, with 13 bases spanning the gap. The CDR3 DNA reads as TGCGCCAGCAGCCAGATAGGTCTCTTGGATACGCAGTATTTT. This translates into CASSQIGLLDTQYF.

This clonotype has at least ten counts. Here the CDR3 DNA reads TGTGCCAGCAGCTTACGAGCGGGAGACAGGAACACTGAAGCTTTCTTT. Protein product: CASSLRAGDRNTEAFF. The chain recombines TRBV7-3 with TRBJ1-1; D perhaps matches TRBD1 (5 bases). Germline CDR1 is SGHTA and CDR2 is FQGTGA. This CDR3 contains 16 residues. Deletions cut 2 bases from V and 1 base from J, with 14 bases between.

This clonotype was seen many times. The rearrangement uses TRBV29-1 and TRBJ2-2; 11 positions match TRBD2. Germline V gene lookup returns CDR1 SQVTM and CDR2 ANQGSEA. The junction had 10 bases not matched to a gene; V was cut back by 5 bases and J by 5 bases. The CDR3 totals 16 residues. The DNA for the CDR3 is TGCAGCGTTCTCTCACTAGCGGGAGTAGAAACCGGGGAGCTGTTTTTT. Its protein is CSVLSLAGVETGELFF.

Only a few counts were recorded for this clonotype. The chain links TRBV3-1 to TRBJ2-4, with a weak D call TRBD2 (5 bases). CDR3 length: 12 amino acids. The V end was cut by 4 bases, the J end by 9 bases, with 10 bases between. CDR1 is LGHDT, CDR2 YNNKEL, per germline (reference sequence). CDR3 protein: CASSREMGIQYF. The CDR3 DNA follows: TGTGCCAGCAGCCGGGAGATGGGCATTCAGTACTTC. Drawing the rest from reference TRBV3-1 and TRBJ2-4, the complete variable domain is DTAVSQTPKYLVTQMGNDKSIKCEQNLGHDTMYWYKQDSKKFLKIMFSYNNKELIINETVPNRFSPKSPDKAHLNLHINSLELGDSAVYFCASSREMGIQYFGAGTRLSVL.

The chain couples TRBV5-4 to TRBJ2-4; possibly TRBD1 for D (5 bases). Trimming took off 4 bases at V and 0 bases at J, with 17 bases between the two ends. Germline values: CDR1 SGHNT, CDR2 YYREEE (reference sequence). The CDR3 sequence is 17 residues long. The CDR3: CASSRAGQGSAKNIQYF. The CDR3 DNA reads TGTGCCAGCAGCCGGGCCGGTCAGGGATCAGCCAAAAACATTCAGTACTTC.

The J gene is TRBJ2-3, the V gene TRBV4-3; 12 bases match TRBD2. Looked up from germline, CDR1 is LGHNA and CDR2 is YSLEER. V trimming: 0 bases; J trimming: 2 bases; junction bases outside the gene matches: 9. The CDR3 runs to 19 residues. The CDR3 nucleotides read TGCGCCAGCAGCCAAGACCCGGGACTAGCGGGCCCCCTCACAGATACGCAGTATTTT. This codes for CASSQDPGLAGPLTDTQYF.